These T cell receptor beta chains were read from a single sample in a study of CD8 T cells in ankylosing spondylitis. TCRdb called the 5' RACE reads again in MiXCR, with one record for every CDR3 protein. The sample includes 250,000 to 350,000 distinct CDR3 sequences, roughly 20% seen only once; the top ten take 7.5% to 9%. The source material was blood, either unsorted or a sorted T cell fraction (not recorded which). The source of these receptors is a male donor with ankylosing spondylitis or in good health (not recorded which). CDR3s include the opening cysteine and the closing phenylalanine or tryptophan.

cdr3_aa	v_call	j_call
CARGDTNYNEQFF	TRBV5-1	TRBJ2-1
CASSLAPAGQQPQHF	TRBV12-3/TRBV12-4	TRBJ1-5
CASRPGVTEAFF	TRBV12-3/TRBV12-4	TRBJ1-1
CASSLSGDYSNEQFF	TRBV5-1	TRBJ2-1
CASSLGGTALTEAFF	TRBV5-1	TRBJ1-1
CASSLSGGAVNEQFF	TRBV11-3	TRBJ2-1
CASSYWVLSTDTQYF	TRBV13	TRBJ2-3
CSVEASGENTGELFF	TRBV29-1	TRBJ2-2
CASSPNPGANVLTF	TRBV5-1	TRBJ2-6
CATRTGGETQYF	TRBV2	TRBJ2-5
CAISERGGPFTDTQYF	TRBV10-3	TRBJ2-3
CASSTGLAGVALFKTQYF	TRBV11-2	TRBJ2-5